This T cell receptor (beta chain) emerged from a study of blood T cell repertoires in COVID-19. Study-wide background: Researchers got acute and convalescent COVID-19 samples from the United States, Italy and Spain. PBMCs, B-cell-depleted T cells, or T cells were the source of the cDNA or gDNA that made up the material.

Original processing notes: The authors estimated nucleated cell counts from reference gene primer amplification. Produced via immunoSEQ multiplex PCR; TCRdb's table is partial and in-frame only. V, J and clone size derive from that table, while D and trimming were established from the DNA sequence. Among approximately 270,000 clones, about 89% were seen once, and the ten largest hold about 8.6%. Trimming cost V 2 bases and J 4 bases; bases outside gene matches: 7. The CDR3 sequence is 15 residues long. Germline loops: CDR1 GTSNPN, CDR2 SVGIG (reference sequence). The sample taken for sequencing was peripheral blood. This clonotype originated in a middle-aged man with active or convalescent COVID-19. This chain uses TRBV30 with TRBJ2-5; 10 bases map to TRBD1. DNA of the CDR3: TGTGCCTGGAGTAGGACAGGGGGGCGTGGAGAGACCCAGTACTTC. Translation: CAWSRTGGRGETQYF. The entire variable domain, with the rest obtained from reference TRBV30 and TRBJ2-5, is as follows: SQTIHQWPATLVQPVGSPLSLECTVEGTSNPNLYWYRQAAGRGLQLLFYSVGIGQISSEVPQNLSASRPQDRQFILSSKKLLLSDSGFYLCAWSRTGGRGETQYFGPGTRLLVL.